The clone carrying this TCR beta chain came up a few times. The antigen remains unidentified. From the reads, TCRdb called clonotypes with MiXCR, one entry per CDR3 protein. The sample includes over 50,000 distinct CDR3 sequences, over 20% of them seen just once. The CDR3 has 14 residues. Trimming left V 1 base short and J 2 bases short, with 5 bases between. The germline CDR1 and CDR2 sequences are SGHDN and FVKESK. This specimen comes from a study of T cell repertoires in cytomegalovirus infection. The genes are TRBV14 and TRBJ2-2; D unresolved. Sample: CD8+ T cells from cultured PBMCs, taken from culture after CMV antigen stimulation. The TCR originated in a human donor in good health (CMV status not recorded). Some clones in this sample may be carry-over from other donors' samples. As DNA, the CDR3 is TGTGCCAGCAGCCAAGGACAAAACACCGGGGAGCTGTTTTTT. It codes for CASSQGQNTGELFF.